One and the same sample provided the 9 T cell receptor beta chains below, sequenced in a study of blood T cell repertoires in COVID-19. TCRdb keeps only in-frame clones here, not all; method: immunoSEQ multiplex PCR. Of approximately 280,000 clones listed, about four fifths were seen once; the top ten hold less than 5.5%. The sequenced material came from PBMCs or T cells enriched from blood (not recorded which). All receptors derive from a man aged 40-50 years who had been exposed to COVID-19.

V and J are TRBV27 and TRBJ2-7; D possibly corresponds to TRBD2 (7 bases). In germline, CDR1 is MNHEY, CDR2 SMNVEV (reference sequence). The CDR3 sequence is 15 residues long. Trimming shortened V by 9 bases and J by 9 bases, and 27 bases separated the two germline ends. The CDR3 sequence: CASRREGGRGGGQYF. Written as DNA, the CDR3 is TGTGCCAGTCGCCGAGAAGGTGGCAGGGGAGGGGGGCAGTACTTC.

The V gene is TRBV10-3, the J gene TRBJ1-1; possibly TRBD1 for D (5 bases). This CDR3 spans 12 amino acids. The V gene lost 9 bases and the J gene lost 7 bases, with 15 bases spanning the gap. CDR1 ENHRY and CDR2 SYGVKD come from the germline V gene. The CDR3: CAIGRGSGEAFF. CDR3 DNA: TGTGCCATTGGGCGGGGGTCTGGTGAAGCTTTCTTT.

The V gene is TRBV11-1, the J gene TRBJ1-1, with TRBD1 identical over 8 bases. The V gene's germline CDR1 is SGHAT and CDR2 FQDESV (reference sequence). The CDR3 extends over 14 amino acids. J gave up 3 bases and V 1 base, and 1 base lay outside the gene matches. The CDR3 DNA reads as TGTGCCAGCAGCTTAGGACAGGGGTACACTGAAGCTTTCTTT. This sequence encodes CASSLGQGYTEAFF. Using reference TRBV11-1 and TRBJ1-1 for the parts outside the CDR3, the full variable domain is EAEVAQSPRYKITEKSQAVAFWCDPISGHATLYWYRQILGQGPELLVQFQDESVVDDSQLPKDRFSAERLKGVDSTLKIQPAELGDSAMYLCASSLGQGYTEAFFGQGTRLTVV.

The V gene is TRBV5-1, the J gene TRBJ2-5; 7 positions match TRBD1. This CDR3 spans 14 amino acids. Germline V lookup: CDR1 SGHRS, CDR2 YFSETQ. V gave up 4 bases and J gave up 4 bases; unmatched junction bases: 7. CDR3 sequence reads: CASSLTTGSETQYF. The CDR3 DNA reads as TGCGCCAGCAGCCTAACGACAGGGTCAGAGACCCAGTACTTC.

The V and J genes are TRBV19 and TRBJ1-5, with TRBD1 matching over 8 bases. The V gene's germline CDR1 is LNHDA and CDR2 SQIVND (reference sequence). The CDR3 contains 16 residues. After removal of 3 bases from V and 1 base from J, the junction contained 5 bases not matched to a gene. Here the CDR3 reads CASSIPDRASNQPQHF. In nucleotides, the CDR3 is TGTGCCAGTAGTATCCCGGACAGGGCCAGCAATCAGCCCCAGCATTTT.

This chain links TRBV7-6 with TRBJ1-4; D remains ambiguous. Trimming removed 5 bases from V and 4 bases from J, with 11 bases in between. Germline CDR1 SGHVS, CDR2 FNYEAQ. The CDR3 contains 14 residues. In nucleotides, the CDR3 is TGTGCCAGCAGCCCATCGGGTGTTAATGAAAAACTGTTTTTT. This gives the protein CASSPSGVNEKLFF.

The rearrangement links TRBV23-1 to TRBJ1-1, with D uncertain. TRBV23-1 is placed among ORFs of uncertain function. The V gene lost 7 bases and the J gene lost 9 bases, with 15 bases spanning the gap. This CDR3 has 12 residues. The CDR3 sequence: CASNPMREKAFF. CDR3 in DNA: TGCGCCAGCAATCCAATGAGGGAAAAAGCTTTCTTT.

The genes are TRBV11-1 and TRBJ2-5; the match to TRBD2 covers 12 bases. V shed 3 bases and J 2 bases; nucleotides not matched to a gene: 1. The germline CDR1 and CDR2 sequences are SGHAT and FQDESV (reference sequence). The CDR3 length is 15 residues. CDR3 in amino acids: CASSFGLAGQETQYF. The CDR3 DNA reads TGTGCCAGCAGCTTCGGACTAGCGGGACAAGAGACCCAGTACTTC.

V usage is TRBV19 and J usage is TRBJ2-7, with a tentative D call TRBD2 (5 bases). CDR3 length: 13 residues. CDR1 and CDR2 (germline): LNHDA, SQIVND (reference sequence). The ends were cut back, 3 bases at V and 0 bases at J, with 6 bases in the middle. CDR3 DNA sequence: TGTGCCAGTAGTATGGACTTCTCCTACGAGCAGTACTTC. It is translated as CASSMDFSYEQYF.